This T cell receptor (beta chain) was captured in a study of neoadjuvant anti-PD-1 for oral cavity cancer. Study-wide findings and caveats: Higher pretreatment Treg/Th17 ratios tracked higher pretreatment blood clonality.

TCRdb's copy holds only in-frame clones and misses some; the assay was immunoSEQ multiplex PCR. The top ten hold roughly a sixth of the sample, which has tens of thousands of clones, 26% seen once. The germline CDR1 and CDR2 sequences are SGHTA and FQGTGA. The CDR3 totals 15 residues. Trimming took 1 base from V and 3 from J, leaving 10 bases between them. Time point defined: after neoadjuvant nivolumab, at surgical resection. Comments on this clone: Its antigen is not identified.

This clonotype was sampled from a person between 40 and 85 years old with oral cavity squamous cell carcinoma. The J gene is TRBJ2-1, the V gene TRBV7-3, with a possible D match to TRBD1 (6 bases). This specimen was tumor tissue, taken after nivolumab (anti-PD-1) treatment. CDR3 protein: CASSLNPTGYNEQFF. The CDR3, as DNA: TGTGCCAGCAGCTTAAACCCGACAGGCTACAATGAGCAGTTCTTC.